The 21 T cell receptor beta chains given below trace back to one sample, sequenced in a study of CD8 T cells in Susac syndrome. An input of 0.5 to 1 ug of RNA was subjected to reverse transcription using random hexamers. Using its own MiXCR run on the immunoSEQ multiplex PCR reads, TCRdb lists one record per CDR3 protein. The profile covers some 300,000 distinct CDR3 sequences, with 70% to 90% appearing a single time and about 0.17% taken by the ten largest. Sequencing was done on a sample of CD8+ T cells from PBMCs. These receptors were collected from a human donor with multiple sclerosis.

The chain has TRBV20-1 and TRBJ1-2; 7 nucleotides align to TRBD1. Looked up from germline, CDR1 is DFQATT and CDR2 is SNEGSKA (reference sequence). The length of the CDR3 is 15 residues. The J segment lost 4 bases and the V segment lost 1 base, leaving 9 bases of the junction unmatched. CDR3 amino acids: CSARAGDRSSYGYTF. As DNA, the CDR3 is TGCAGTGCTAGAGCTGGGGACAGATCGAGCTATGGCTACACCTTC.

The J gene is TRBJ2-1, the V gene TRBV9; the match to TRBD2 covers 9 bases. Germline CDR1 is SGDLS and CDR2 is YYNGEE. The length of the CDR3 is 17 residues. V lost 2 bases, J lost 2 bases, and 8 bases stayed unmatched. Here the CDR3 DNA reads TGTGCCAGCAGCGTCAAACTTAGCGGGGGCGCCTACAATGAGCAGTTCTTC. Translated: CASSVKLSGGAYNEQFF. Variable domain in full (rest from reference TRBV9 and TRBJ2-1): DSGVTQTPKHLITATGQRVTLRCSPRSGDLSVYWYQQSLDQGLQFLIQYYNGEERAKGNILERFSAQQFPDLHSELNLSSLELGDSALYFCASSVKLSGGAYNEQFFGPGTRLTVL.

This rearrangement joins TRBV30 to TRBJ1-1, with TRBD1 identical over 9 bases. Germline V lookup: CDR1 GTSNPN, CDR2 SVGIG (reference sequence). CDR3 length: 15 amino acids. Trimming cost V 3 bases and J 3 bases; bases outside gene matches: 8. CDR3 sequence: CAWRYPGQGYTEAFF. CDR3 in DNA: TGTGCCTGGAGGTATCCGGGACAGGGATACACTGAAGCTTTCTTT.

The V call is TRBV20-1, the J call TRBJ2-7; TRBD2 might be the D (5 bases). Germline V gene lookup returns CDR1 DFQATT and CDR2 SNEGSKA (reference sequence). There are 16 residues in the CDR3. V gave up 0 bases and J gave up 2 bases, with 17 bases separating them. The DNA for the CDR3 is TGCAGTGCTAGAGATCGCTATAGCGCCCCGGCCTACGAGCAGTACTTC. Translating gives CSARDRYSAPAYEQYF.

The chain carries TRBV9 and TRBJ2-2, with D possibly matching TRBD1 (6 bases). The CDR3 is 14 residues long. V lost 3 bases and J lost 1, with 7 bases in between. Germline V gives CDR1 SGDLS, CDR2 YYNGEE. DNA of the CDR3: TGTGCCAGCAGCGAGGGACAGAACACCGGGGAGCTGTTTTTT. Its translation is CASSEGQNTGELFF.

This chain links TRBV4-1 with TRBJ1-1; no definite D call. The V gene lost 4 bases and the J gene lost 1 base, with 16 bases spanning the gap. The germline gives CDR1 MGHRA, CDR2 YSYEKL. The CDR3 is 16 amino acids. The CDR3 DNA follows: TGCGCCAGCAGCCCCCCCAAGGGTCTGGGGAACACTGAAGCTTTCTTT. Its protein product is CASSPPKGLGNTEAFF.

The CDR3 protein is CASSPRDRGIREQYF. The CDR3 bases are TGTGCCAGCAGTCCCCGGGACAGGGGGATTAGAGAGCAGTACTTC. The V gene is TRBV28, the J gene TRBJ2-7; 11 positions agree with TRBD1. CDR1 and CDR2 (germline): MDHEN, SYDVKM. With V trimmed by 5 bases and J by 7 bases, 10 bases remained unmatched. The CDR3 has 15 amino acids. Together with reference TRBV28 and TRBJ2-7, the CDR3 gives the full variable domain: DVKVTQSSRYLVKRTGEKVFLECVQDMDHENMFWYRQDPGLGLRLIYFSYDVKMKEKGDIPEGYSVSREKKERFSLILESASTNQTSMYLCASSPRDRGIREQYFGPGTRLTVT.

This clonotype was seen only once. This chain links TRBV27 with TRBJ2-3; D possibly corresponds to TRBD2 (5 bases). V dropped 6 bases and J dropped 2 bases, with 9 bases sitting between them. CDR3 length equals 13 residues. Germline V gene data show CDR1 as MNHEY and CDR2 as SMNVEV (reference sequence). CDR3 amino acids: CASSPLVTDTQYF. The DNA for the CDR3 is TGTGCCAGCAGCCCACTAGTCACAGATACGCAGTATTTT.

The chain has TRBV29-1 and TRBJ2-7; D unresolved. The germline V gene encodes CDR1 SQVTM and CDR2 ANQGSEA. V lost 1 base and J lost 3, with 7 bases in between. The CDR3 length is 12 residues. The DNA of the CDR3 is TGCAGCGTTGAAGGGACCGGCTACGAGCAGTACTTC. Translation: CSVEGTGYEQYF.

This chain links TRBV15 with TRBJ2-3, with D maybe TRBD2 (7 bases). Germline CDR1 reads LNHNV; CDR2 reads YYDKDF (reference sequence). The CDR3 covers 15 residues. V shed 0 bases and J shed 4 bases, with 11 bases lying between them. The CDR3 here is CATSREQGGADTQYF. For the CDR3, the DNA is TGTGCCACCAGCAGAGAACAGGGAGGGGCAGATACGCAGTATTTT.

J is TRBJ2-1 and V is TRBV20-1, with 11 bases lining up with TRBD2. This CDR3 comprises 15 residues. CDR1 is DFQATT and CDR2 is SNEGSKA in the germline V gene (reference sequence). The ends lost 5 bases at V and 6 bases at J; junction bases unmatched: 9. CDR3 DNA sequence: TGCAGTGCTCGACTACTAGCGGGGGTTTTCAATGAGCAGTTCTTC. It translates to CSARLLAGVFNEQFF.

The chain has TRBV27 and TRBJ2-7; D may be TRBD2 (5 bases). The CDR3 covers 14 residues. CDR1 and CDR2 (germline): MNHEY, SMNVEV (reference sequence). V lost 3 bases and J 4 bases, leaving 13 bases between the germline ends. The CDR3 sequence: CASSFGGPPYEQYF. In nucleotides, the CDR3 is TGTGCCAGCAGTTTTGGAGGCCCCCCTTACGAGCAGTACTTC.

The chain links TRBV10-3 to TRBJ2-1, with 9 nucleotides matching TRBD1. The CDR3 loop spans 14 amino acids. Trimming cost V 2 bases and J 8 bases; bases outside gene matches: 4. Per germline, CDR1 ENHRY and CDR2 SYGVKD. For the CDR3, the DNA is TGTGCCATCAGTGAGCCGGGACAGGGAGATGAGCAGTTCTTC. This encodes CAISEPGQGDEQFF.

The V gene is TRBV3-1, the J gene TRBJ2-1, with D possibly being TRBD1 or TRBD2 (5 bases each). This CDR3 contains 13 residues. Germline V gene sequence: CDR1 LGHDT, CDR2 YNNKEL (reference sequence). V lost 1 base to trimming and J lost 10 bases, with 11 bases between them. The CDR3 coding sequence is TGTGCCAGCAGCCAAGGAGGGGTCGGGGAGCAGTTCTTC. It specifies CASSQGGVGEQFF.

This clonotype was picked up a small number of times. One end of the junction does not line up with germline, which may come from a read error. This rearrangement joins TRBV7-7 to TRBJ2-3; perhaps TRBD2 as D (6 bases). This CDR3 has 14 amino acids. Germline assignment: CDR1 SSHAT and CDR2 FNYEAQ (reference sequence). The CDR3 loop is CASSLGGDTDTQYF. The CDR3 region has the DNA TGTGCTAGCAGCTTGGGCGGGGACACAGATACGCAGTATTTT.

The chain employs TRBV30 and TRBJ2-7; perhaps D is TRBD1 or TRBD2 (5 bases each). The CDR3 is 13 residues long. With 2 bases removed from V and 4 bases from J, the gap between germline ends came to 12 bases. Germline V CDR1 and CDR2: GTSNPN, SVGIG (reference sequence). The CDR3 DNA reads TGTGCCTGGAGTTATGGGGGTTCGTACGAGCAGTACTTC. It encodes CAWSYGGSYEQYF.

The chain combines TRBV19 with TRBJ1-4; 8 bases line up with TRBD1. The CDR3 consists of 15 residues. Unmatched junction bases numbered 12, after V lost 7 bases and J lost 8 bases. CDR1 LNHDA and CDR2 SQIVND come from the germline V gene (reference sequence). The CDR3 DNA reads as TGTGCCAGTACCAAAACAGGGGGATACCTCGAAAAACTGTTTTTT. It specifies CASTKTGGYLEKLFF.

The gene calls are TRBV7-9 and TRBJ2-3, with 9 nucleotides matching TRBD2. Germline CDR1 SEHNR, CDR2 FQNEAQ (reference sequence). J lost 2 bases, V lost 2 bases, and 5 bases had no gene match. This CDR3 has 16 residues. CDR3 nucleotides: TGTGCCAGCAGCTTAACTAGCGGGTTAGTCACAGATACGCAGTATTTT. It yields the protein CASSLTSGLVTDTQYF.

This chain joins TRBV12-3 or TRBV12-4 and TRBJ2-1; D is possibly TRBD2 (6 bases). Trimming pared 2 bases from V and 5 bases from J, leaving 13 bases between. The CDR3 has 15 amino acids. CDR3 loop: CASSLSGTGDNEQFF. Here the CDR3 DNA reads TGTGCCAGCAGTTTATCTGGGACTGGCGACAATGAGCAGTTCTTC.

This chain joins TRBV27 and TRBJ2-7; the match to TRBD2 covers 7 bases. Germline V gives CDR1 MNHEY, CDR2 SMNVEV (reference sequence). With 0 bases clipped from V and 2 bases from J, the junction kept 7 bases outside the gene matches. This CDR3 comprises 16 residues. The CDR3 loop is CASSLSLGSGTYEQYF. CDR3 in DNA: TGTGCCAGCAGTTTATCGTTAGGGAGCGGGACCTACGAGCAGTACTTC.

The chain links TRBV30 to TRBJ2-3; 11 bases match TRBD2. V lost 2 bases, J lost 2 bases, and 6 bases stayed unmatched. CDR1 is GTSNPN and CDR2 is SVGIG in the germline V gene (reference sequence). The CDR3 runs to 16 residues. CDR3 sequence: CAWSKELAGATDTQYF. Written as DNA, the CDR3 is TGTGCCTGGAGTAAAGAACTAGCGGGGGCCACAGATACGCAGTATTTT.